The T cell receptor beta chain under discussion was sequenced for a study of T cell changes during pregnancy in multiple sclerosis. Data came from immunoSEQ multiplex PCR; TCRdb stores just in-frame clones and leaves some out. The sample shows roughly 40,000 clones, roughly 92% of them seen only once. The CDR3 is made up of 13 amino acids. Sequencing used peripheral blood, obtained before pregnancy. The receptor was isolated from a female donor with multiple sclerosis, enrolled in a pregnancy study. The chain is built from TRBV21-1 and TRBJ2-5; whether TRBD2, the table's D call, matches the DNA was not checked. TRBV21-1 is classified as a pseudogene. The CDR3 spells CASSRRGGETQYF. For the CDR3, the DNA is TGTGCCAGCAGCAGGAGGGGGGGAGAGACCCAGTACTTC.